A single sample is the source of the 2 T cell receptor beta chains below, sequenced in a study of CD8+ T cells in alopecia areata. Isolated RNA was reverse transcribed into cDNA used as the sequencing template. Some clones are missing from TCRdb's copy, which holds only in-frame ones; the method was immunoSEQ multiplex PCR. The sample carries over 150,000 clones, 45% to 65% recorded once. Treatment of the sample: oral pan-JAK inhibitor, 5-10 mg twice daily. This sample comprised CD4+ T cells sorted from blood, obtained at week 4, from a patient treated with tofacitinib. The receptors derive from a human donor with alopecia areata.

The genes are TRBV11-2 and TRBJ2-3; possible D gene TRBD2, 5 bases. The germline gives CDR1 SGHAT, CDR2 FQNNGV. This CDR3 region has 12 residues. V was pared by 5 bases and J by 8 bases, with 11 bases between. In nucleotides, the CDR3 is TGTGCCAGCAGCGAACTAGTTGCTACGCAGTATTTT. It is translated as CASSELVATQYF.

This chain uses TRBV15 with TRBJ1-5; D is unresolved. V was pared by 4 bases and J by 0 bases, with 4 bases between. Germline-derived CDR1 and CDR2 are LNHNV and YYDKDF (reference sequence). CDR3 length equals 13 residues. The CDR3 nucleotides are TGTGCCACCAGCAAATCTAGCAATCAGCCCCAGCATTTT. Amino acids: CATSKSSNQPQHF.